This TCR beta chain appears in the sequencing data of a study of T cell repertoires in cytomegalovirus infection. Study background: From public TCR beta signatures came an indication of both CMV infection and matching HLA type. Notes on the study in general: Carriers of CMV plus the relevant HLA were identified by cumulative public TCR beta family frequency.

A remark on this clonotype: The antigen is undetermined.

MiXCR was run by TCRdb on the reads, yielding one entry per CDR3 protein. The table records 640,000 or so distinct CDR3 sequences, around 30% of them present only once. Germline V gene data show CDR1 as SNHLY and CDR2 as FYNNEI. The CDR3 covers 15 residues. Trimming stripped 2 bases from V and 5 bases from J, with 10 bases between. This receptor was obtained from a human donor in good health (CMV status not recorded). Some clones in this sample may be carry-over from other donors' samples. The V gene is TRBV2, the J gene TRBJ1-6; no firm D call. The sample was cultured PBMCs, taken from culture after CMV antigen stimulation. The CDR3 protein is CASSESRLNNSPLHF. Here the CDR3 DNA reads TGTGCCAGCAGTGAATCAAGACTGAATAATTCACCCCTCCACTTT.